These 13 T cell receptor beta chains originate from one sample sequenced in a study of regulatory T cells in long-lasting Graves disease. Noted time point: persistent/refractory GD, antithyroid drugs over 5 years with positive TRAb. PBMCs were the source of the RNA used for TCR sequencing. Arm-PCR of CDR3 regions and iRepertoire HTBI primers were the basis on which TCR beta libraries were built. One entry per CDR3 protein results from TCRdb running MiXCR on the multiplex PCR reads. The sample consists of roughly 400,000 distinct CDR3 sequences, around 20% of them appearing once. Sequences were derived from peripheral blood mononuclear cells (PBMCs), sampled when the disease was refractory, from a patient treated with antithyroid drugs. The receptor source for this set is a female donor with Graves disease.

About this clonotype: This may come from a read error, since a much larger clone is one base off. This CDR3 fails to terminate in the conserved phenylalanine or tryptophan, so it likely reflects a read error. V is TRBV6-1 and J is TRBJ1-1, with D hard to call. The CDR3 loop spans 13 amino acids. Trimming stripped 5 bases from V and 3 bases from J, with 10 bases between. Germline CDR1 MNHNS, CDR2 SASEGT. This CDR3 is CASSQREYTEAFV. The CDR3 bases are TGTGCCAGCAGTCAGAGGGAATACACTGAAGCTTTCGTT.

This clonotype came up many times. DNA of the CDR3: TGTGCCAGCAGTTTCCCGGGACCGACCACCTACGAGCAGTACTTC. Protein product: CASSFPGPTTYEQYF. The chain couples TRBV28 to TRBJ2-7; D may be TRBD1 or TRBD2 (5 bases each). CDR3 length equals 15 residues. The V end was cut by 3 bases, the J end by 2 bases, with 14 bases between. The V gene's germline CDR1 is MDHEN and CDR2 SYDVKM.

This clonotype was observed many times. The chain is built from TRBV28 and TRBJ2-2, with a weak D call TRBD1 (5 bases). This CDR3 is built from 14 residues. CDR1 is MDHEN, CDR2 SYDVKM, per germline. Trimming removed 6 bases from V and 1 base from J, with 9 bases in between. CDR3 bases: TGTGCCAGCAGCCAAACAGGGAACACCGGGGAGCTGTTTTTT. It yields the protein CASSQTGNTGELFF.

This clonotype was counted between two and nine times. The chain carries TRBV10-2 and TRBJ2-7; 12 nucleotides line up with TRBD2. V gave up 10 bases and J gave up 5 bases; unmatched junction bases: 6. Germline CDR1 is WSHSY and CDR2 is SAAADI. This CDR3 region has 13 residues. The CDR3 is CATSSGRVHEQYF. The CDR3 nucleotides read TGCGCCACCTCTAGCGGGAGGGTCCACGAGCAGTACTTC.

This chain links TRBV7-9 with TRBJ2-7; 11 bases are shared with TRBD1. The germline V gene encodes CDR1 SEHNR and CDR2 FQNEAQ (reference sequence). The CDR3 length is 21 residues. With 1 base clipped from V and 3 bases from J, the junction kept 20 bases outside the gene matches. CDR3 amino acids: CASSLGTGGGRRRELSYEQYF. The CDR3 nucleotides are TGTGCCAGCAGCTTAGGGACAGGGGGCGGCCGACGGCGGGAACTGAGCTACGAGCAGTACTTC.

J is TRBJ2-4 and V is TRBV9; 8 bases line up with TRBD2. Germline trimming cut 0 bases from V and 5 bases from J; bases unmatched to any gene: 4. The CDR3 is 15 amino acids. Per the germline V gene, CDR1 is SGDLS and CDR2 is YYNGEE. The CDR3 loop is CASSVAGGPENIQYF. DNA of the CDR3: TGTGCCAGCAGCGTAGCGGGAGGGCCCGAAAACATTCAGTACTTC.

This clonotype was seen a handful of times. The chain has TRBV19 and TRBJ2-2; 10 bases are shared with TRBD1. J lost 3 bases, V lost 10 bases, and 5 bases had no gene match. Per the germline V gene, CDR1 is LNHDA and CDR2 is SQIVND (reference sequence). This CDR3 has 14 amino acids. In DNA form, the CDR3 reads TGTGCCACCTCGACAGGGGGCTACACCGGGGAGCTGTTTTTT. Translation: CATSTGGYTGELFF.

This chain uses TRBV4-1 with TRBJ1-1; unclear D gene. The ends were cut back, 0 bases at V and 0 bases at J, with 8 bases in the middle. Germline-derived CDR1 and CDR2 are MGHRA and YSYEKL. The CDR3 loop spans 15 amino acids. In nucleotides, the CDR3 is TGCGCCAGCAGCCAAGAGGGCGGTTTGAACACTGAAGCTTTCTTT. Its protein is CASSQEGGLNTEAFF.

The table lists this clonotype with a few counts. The J gene is TRBJ2-2, the V gene TRBV5-1; no definite D call. Germline CDR1 reads SGHRS; CDR2 reads YFSETQ. The V gene lost 5 bases and the J gene lost 1 base, with 18 bases spanning the gap. CDR3 length: 17 residues. Here the CDR3 DNA reads TGCGCCAGCAGTTGGCAGACCGCCGTCCAGAACACCGGGGAGCTGTTTTTT. Its protein is CASSWQTAVQNTGELFF.

The chain employs TRBV9 and TRBJ1-2; D is ambiguous. This CDR3 comprises 14 residues. V lost 3 bases and J 3 bases, leaving 12 bases between the germline ends. CDR1 SGDLS and CDR2 YYNGEE come from the germline V gene. The CDR3 DNA reads as TGTGCCAGCAGCGCGGCACAGTCATACTATGGCTACACCTTC. It encodes CASSAAQSYYGYTF.

V usage is TRBV3-1 and J usage is TRBJ2-7; 8 nucleotides agree with TRBD1. The ends lost 4 bases at V and 4 bases at J; junction bases unmatched: 6. The germline gives CDR1 LGHDT, CDR2 YNNKEL (reference sequence). The CDR3 contains 14 residues. CDR3 amino acids: CASSPTGVEYEQYF. Here the CDR3 DNA reads TGTGCCAGCAGCCCGACAGGGGTGGAGTACGAGCAGTACTTC.

This clonotype was seen at least ten times. This rearrangement joins TRBV5-8 to TRBJ2-5, with 7 nucleotides matching TRBD2. J was trimmed by 5 bases and V by 0 bases; bases with no gene match: 7. Per the germline V gene, CDR1 is SGHTS and CDR2 is YDEGEE. The CDR3 runs to 15 residues. The CDR3 DNA sequence: TGTGCCAGCAGCTTGGCCGTGACTAGCTTTGAGACCCAGTACTTC. Translation gives CASSLAVTSFETQYF.

The chain combines TRBV19 with TRBJ2-3, with TRBD2 matching over 9 bases. The CDR3 sequence is 17 residues long. CDR1 is LNHDA, CDR2 SQIVND, per germline (reference sequence). V shed 10 bases, J shed 2 bases, and the junction held 16 bases outside the gene matches. The CDR3 bases are TGTGCCATTCTTATAGCGGGAGTGGGGGACGTCACAGATACGCAGTATTTT. Translation: CAILIAGVGDVTDTQYF.